This T cell receptor beta chain came from a study of CD8 T cells in Susac syndrome. RNA amounts of 0.5 to 1 ug underwent reverse transcription with random hexamers. A single record per CDR3 protein comes from TCRdb applying MiXCR to the immunoSEQ multiplex PCR reads. The sample carries roughly 120,000 distinct CDR3 sequences, approximately 94% recorded once. The germline V gene has CDR1 WSHSY and CDR2 SAAADI. Trimming removed 0 bases at V and 1 base at J, with 7 bases between. The CDR3 totals 14 residues. The rearrangement joins TRBV10-2 to TRBJ2-7; the D gene is possibly TRBD2 (6 bases). The TCR sequence derives from a human donor with multiple sclerosis. Sequencing input: CD4+ T cells from PBMCs. The CDR3 loop reads CASSESGLSYEQYF. The CDR3 DNA reads TGCGCCAGCAGTGAGTCTGGACTATCCTACGAGCAGTACTTC.